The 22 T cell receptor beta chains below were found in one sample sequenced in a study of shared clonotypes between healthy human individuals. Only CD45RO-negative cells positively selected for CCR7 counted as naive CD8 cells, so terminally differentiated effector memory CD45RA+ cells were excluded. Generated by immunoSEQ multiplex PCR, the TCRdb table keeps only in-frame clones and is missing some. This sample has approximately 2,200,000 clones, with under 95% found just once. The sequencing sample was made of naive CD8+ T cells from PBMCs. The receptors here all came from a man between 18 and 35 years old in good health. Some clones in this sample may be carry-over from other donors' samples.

The CDR3 region is CASSLGTAVLGYTF. The CDR3 DNA follows: TGTGCCAGCAGTCTCGGGACGGCTGTGCTGGGCTACACCTTC. The chain uses TRBV28 and TRBJ1-2; possible D gene TRBD1, 5 bases. The germline V gene has CDR1 MDHEN and CDR2 SYDVKM. V was pared by 5 bases and J by 8 bases, with 18 bases between. The CDR3 covers 14 residues.

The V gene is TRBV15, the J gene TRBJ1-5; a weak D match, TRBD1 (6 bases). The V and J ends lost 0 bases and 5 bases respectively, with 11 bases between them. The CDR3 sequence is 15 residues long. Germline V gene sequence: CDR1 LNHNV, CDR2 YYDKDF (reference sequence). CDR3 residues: CATSRDSQGDQPQHF. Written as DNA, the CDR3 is TGTGCCACCAGCAGAGATTCACAGGGCGATCAGCCCCAGCATTTT. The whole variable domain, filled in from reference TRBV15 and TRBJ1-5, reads DAMVIQNPRYQVTQFGKPVTLSCSQTLNHNVMYWYQQKSSQAPKLLFHYYDKDFNNEADTPDNFQSRRPNTSFCFLDIRSPGLGDTAMYLCATSRDSQGDQPQHFGDGTRLSIL.

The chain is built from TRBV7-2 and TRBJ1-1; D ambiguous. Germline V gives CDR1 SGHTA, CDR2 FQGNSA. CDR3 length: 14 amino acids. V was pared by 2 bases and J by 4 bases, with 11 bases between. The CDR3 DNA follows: TGTGCCAGCAGCTTATGGCTAATCGGCACTGAAGCTTTCTTT. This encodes CASSLWLIGTEAFF.

Written as DNA, the CDR3 is TGTGCCAGCAGGGGACAGGGGGCTGCCGGGGAGCTGTTTTTT. Translated, it gives CASRGQGAAGELFF. This chain connects TRBV9 to TRBJ2-2; the match to TRBD1 covers 12 bases. The length of the CDR3 is 14 residues. Germline assignment: CDR1 SGDLS and CDR2 YYNGEE. The junction had 2 bases not matched to a gene; V was cut back by 5 bases and J by 6 bases.

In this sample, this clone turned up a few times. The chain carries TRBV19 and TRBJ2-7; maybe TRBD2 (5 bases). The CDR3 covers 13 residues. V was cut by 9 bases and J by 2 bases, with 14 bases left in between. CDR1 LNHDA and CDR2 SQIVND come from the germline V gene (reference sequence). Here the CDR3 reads CASIDGVTYEQYF. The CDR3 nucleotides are TGTGCCAGCATCGACGGGGTGACCTACGAGCAGTACTTC.

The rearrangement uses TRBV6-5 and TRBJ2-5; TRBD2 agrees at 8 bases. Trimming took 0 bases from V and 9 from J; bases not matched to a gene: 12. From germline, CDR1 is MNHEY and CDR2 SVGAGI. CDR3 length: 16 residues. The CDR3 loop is CASSYSRAGVSGAQYF. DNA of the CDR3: TGTGCCAGCAGTTACTCGAGAGCGGGAGTGAGTGGGGCCCAGTACTTC.

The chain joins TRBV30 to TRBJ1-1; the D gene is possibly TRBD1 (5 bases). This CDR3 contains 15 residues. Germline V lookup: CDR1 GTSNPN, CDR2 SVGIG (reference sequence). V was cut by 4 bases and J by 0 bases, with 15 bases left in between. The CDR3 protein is CAWIWGRYLNTEAFF. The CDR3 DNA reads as TGTGCCTGGATCTGGGGGAGGTATTTGAACACTGAAGCTTTCTTT.

CDR3 nucleotides: TGCGCCAGCAGCCAAGATATAAGGGCCGGCAATCAGCCCCAGCATTTT. Protein: CASSQDIRAGNQPQHF. The J gene is TRBJ1-5, the V gene TRBV4-1; D gene uncertain. The CDR3 consists of 16 residues. Trimming pared 0 bases from V and 2 bases from J, leaving 11 bases between. CDR1 is MGHRA, CDR2 YSYEKL, per germline.

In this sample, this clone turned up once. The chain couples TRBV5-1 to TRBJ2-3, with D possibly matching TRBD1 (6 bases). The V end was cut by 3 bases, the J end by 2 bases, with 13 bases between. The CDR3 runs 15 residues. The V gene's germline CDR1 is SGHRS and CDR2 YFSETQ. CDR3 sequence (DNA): TGCGCCAGCAGCTCCGGACAGAGACTCACAGATACGCAGTATTTT. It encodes CASSSGQRLTDTQYF.

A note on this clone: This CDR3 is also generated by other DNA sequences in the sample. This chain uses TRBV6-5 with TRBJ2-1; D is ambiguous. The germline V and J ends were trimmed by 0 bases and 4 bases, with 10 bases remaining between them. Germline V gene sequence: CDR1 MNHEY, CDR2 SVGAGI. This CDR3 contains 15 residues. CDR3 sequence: CASSYSQGVYNEQFF. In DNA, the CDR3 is TGTGCCAGCAGTTACTCCCAAGGAGTATACAATGAGCAGTTCTTC.

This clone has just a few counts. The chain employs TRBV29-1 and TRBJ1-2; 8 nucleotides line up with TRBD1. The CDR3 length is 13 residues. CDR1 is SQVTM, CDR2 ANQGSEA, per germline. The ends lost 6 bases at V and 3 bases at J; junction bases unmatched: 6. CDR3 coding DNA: TGCAGCGTGGCAGGGGGCGCAGACTATGGCTACACCTTC. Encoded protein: CSVAGGADYGYTF. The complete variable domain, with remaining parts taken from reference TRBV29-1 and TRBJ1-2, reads SAVISQKPSRDICQRGTSLTIQCQVDSQVTMMFWYRQQPGQSLTLIATANQGSEATYESGFVIDKFPISRPNLTFSTLTVSNMSPEDSSIYLCSVAGGADYGYTFGSGTRLTVV.

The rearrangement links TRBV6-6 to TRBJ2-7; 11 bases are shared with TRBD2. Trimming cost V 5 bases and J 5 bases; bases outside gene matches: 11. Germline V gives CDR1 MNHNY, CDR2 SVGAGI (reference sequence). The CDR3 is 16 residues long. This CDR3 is CASSTTGGLAGNEQYF. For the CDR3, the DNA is TGTGCCAGCAGTACAACAGGAGGACTAGCGGGCAACGAGCAGTACTTC.

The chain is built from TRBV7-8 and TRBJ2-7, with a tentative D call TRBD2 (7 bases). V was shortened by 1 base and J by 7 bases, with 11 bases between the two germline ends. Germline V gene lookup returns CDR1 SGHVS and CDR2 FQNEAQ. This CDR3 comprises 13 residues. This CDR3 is CASSLDGGLEQYF. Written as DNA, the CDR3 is TGTGCCAGCAGCTTAGACGGGGGGCTAGAGCAGTACTTC. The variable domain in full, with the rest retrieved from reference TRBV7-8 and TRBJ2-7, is GAGVSQSPRYKVAKRGQDVALRCDPISGHVSLFWYQQALGQGPEFLTYFQNEAQLDKSGLPSDRFFAERPEGSVSTLKIQRTQQEDSAVYLCASSLDGGLEQYFGPGTRLTVT.

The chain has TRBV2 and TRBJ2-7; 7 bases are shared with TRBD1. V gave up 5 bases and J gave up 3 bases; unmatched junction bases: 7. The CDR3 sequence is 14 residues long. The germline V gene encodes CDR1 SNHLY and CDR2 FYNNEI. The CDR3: CASSPRDSGYEQYF. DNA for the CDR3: TGTGCCAGCAGTCCCAGGGACAGCGGCTACGAGCAGTACTTC.

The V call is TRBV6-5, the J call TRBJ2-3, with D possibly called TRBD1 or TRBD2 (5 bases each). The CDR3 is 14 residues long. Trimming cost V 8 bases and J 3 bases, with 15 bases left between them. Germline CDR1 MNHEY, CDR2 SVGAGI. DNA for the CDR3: TGTGCCAGCCGTCTGGGGGAATCTACAGATACGCAGTATTTT. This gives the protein CASRLGESTDTQYF.

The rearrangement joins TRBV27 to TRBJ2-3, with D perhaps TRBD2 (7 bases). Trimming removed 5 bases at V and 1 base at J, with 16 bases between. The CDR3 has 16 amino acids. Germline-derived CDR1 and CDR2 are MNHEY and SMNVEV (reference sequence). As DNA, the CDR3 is TGTGCCAGCAGTGAAAAGGGGGGGTACCGCACAGATACGCAGTATTTT. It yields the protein CASSEKGGYRTDTQYF.

As DNA, the CDR3 is TGTGCCAGCAGTTACTCGAATTTCGAGCAGTACTTC. Its translation: CASSYSNFEQYF. V usage is TRBV6-6 and J usage is TRBJ2-7; D not certain. This CDR3 region has 12 residues. Germline loops: CDR1 MNHNY, CDR2 SVGAGI (reference sequence). V lost 0 bases, J lost 6 bases, and 6 bases lay in between.

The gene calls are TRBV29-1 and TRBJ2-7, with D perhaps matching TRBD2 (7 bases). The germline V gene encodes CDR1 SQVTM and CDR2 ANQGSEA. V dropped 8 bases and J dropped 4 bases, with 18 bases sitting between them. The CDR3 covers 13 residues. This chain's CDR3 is CSIGGGDRYEQYF. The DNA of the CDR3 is TGCAGCATAGGGGGAGGGGATCGGTACGAGCAGTACTTC.

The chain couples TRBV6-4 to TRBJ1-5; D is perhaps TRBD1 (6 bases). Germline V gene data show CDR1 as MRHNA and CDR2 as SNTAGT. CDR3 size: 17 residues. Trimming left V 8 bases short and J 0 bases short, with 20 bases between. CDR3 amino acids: CASPQKDSFYSNQPQHF. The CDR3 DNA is TGTGCCAGCCCTCAAAAGGACAGCTTTTATAGCAATCAGCCCCAGCATTTT.

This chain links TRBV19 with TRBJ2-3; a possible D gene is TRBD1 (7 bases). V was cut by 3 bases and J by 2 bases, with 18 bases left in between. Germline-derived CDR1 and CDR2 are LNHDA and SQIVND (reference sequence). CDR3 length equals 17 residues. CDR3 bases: TGTGCCAGTAGTATTATCCTGCCAGGGGGGAACACAGATACGCAGTATTTT. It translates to CASSIILPGGNTDTQYF.

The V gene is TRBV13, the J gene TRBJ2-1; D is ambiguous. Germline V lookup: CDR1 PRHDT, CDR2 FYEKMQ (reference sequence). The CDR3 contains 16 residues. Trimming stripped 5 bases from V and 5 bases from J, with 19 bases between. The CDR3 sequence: CASSPTDTVVNNEQFF. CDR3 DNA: TGTGCCAGCAGCCCAACGGATACCGTCGTGAACAATGAGCAGTTCTTC.

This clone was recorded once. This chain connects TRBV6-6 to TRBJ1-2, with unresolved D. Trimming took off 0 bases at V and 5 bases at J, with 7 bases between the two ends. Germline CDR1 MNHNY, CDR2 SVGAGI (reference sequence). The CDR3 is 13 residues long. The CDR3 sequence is CASSYSHAYGYTF. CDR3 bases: TGTGCCAGCAGTTACTCGCACGCGTATGGCTACACCTTC.